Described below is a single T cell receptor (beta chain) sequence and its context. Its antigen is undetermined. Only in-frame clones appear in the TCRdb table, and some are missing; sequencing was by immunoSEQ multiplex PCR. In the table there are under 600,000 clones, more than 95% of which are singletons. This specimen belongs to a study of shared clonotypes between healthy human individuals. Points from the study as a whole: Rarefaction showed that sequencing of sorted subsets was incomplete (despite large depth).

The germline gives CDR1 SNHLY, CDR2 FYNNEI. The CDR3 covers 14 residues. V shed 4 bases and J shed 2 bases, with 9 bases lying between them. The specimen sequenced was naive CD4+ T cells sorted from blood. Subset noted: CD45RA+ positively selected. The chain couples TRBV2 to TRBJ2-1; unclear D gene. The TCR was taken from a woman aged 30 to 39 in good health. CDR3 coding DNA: TGTGCCAGCAGTGGCGCTATCGCCTACAATGAGCAGTTCTTC. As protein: CASSGAIAYNEQFF.